Following are 2 T cell receptor beta chains from one sample sequenced in a study of T cell repertoires in cytomegalovirus infection. TCRdb re-derived calls from the reads in MiXCR, one entry per CDR3 protein. The sample shows 680,000 or so distinct CDR3 sequences, 35% to 45% of them seen only once. The sequencing input was PBMCs. The receptors shown here come from a human donor in good health (CMV status not recorded). Some clones in this sample may be carry-over from other donors' samples.

V gene TRBV7-6 combines with J gene TRBJ1-5; no firm D call. This CDR3 is built from 16 residues. Trimming shortened V by 1 base and J by 2 bases, and 12 bases separated the two germline ends. Looked up from germline, CDR1 is SGHVS and CDR2 is FNYEAQ. CDR3 bases: TGTGCCAGCAGCTTAGGCTCGGATGCTGGCAATCAGCCCCAGCATTTT. Its translation: CASSLGSDAGNQPQHF.

The J gene is TRBJ2-4, the V gene TRBV6-1; 8 bases match TRBD1. Losses at the gene ends were 6 bases for V and 3 bases for J; bases not matched to a gene: 10. The CDR3 extends over 16 amino acids. Germline values: CDR1 MNHNS, CDR2 SASEGT. The CDR3 DNA sequence: TGTGCCAGCAGAATAGCAGGGGGCACCGTCAAAAACATTCAGTACTTC. This translates into CASRIAGGTVKNIQYF.